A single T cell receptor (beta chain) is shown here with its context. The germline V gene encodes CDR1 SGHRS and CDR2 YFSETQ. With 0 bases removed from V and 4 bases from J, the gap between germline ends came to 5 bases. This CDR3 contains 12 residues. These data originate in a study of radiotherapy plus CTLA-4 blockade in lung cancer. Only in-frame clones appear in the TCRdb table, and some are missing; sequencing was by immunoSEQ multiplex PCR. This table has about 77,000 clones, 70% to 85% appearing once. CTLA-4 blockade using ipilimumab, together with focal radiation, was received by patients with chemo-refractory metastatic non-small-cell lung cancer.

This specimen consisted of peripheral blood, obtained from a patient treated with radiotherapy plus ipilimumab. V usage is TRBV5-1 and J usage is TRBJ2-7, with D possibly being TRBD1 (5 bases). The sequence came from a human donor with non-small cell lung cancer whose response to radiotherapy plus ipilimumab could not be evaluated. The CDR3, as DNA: TGCGCCAGCAGCTTGGACAGGTACGAGCAGTACTTC. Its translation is CASSLDRYEQYF.